This entry concerns a single TCR beta chain. Its antigen is unknown. The entry originates in a study of OX40 agonist ivuxolimab in advanced cancers. Overall study findings and caveats: Some nonresponders likewise displayed low normalized T-cell clonal expansion.

Germline V gene lookup returns CDR1 ENHRY and CDR2 SYGVKD. V shed 3 bases and J shed 0 bases, with 7 bases lying between them. The CDR3 is made up of 14 amino acids. Using immunoSEQ multiplex PCR, the repertoire was profiled, and TCRdb retains in-frame clones only, with some absent. The sample contains fewer than 85,000 clones, 85% to 90% of which appear only once. The sequence derives from an adult with an advanced solid tumor such as melanoma, head and neck, liver or kidney cancer. Here the sequenced sample was CD4+ or CD8+ T cells sorted from blood, taken in a trial of the OX40 agonist ivuxolimab. The rearrangement links TRBV10-3 to TRBJ2-3, with no clear D. Here the CDR3 DNA reads TGTGCCATCAGTGAAGGAGACAGCACAGATACGCAGTATTTT. The encoded protein is CAISEGDSTDTQYF.